The T cell receptor (beta chain) under discussion was sequenced for a study of shared clonotypes between healthy human individuals. General study results and limits: All-four-donor shared clonotypes had higher generation probabilities than non-shared clonotypes did.

Trimming at V came to 5 bases and at J to 4 bases, leaving 10 bases not matched to a gene. Germline values: CDR1 SGHDN, CDR2 FVKESK. CDR3 length: 15 residues. Details on this clone: Its antigen is undetermined.

The DNA input per sorted-subset replicate PCR was 150 to 200 ng, corresponding to some 30,000 T cell genomes. Measured with immunoSEQ multiplex PCR; TCRdb has only the in-frame clones, and not every one. The profile shows about 2.1 million clones, 93% of them singletons. Naive CD8 cells lacked CD45RO and underwent positive selection for CCR7, leaving out terminally differentiated effector memory CD45RA+ cells. The TCR originated in a young man in good health. Some clones in this sample may be carry-over from other donors' samples. The rearrangement joins TRBV14 to TRBJ2-5, with TRBD1 identical over 7 bases. Input material: naive CD8+ T cells from PBMCs. The CDR3: CASSSDLRGPETQYF. In DNA form, the CDR3 reads TGTGCCAGCAGCTCCGACCTGAGGGGGCCAGAGACCCAGTACTTC.